This record looks at one T cell receptor (beta chain) sequence and its context. Its antigen is unidentified. Subjects with ophthalmopathy showed a Clinical Activity Score no lower than 3, a NOSPECS grade no lower than 4, and a duration shorter than 3 months. Every diagnosis used clinical symptoms, serum thyroxine and TRAb, thyroid ultrasound and orbital computed tomography. The data derive from a study of T cells in Graves' hyperthyroidism and ophthalmopathy. This CDR3 spans 14 amino acids. Trimming cost V 1 base and J 2 bases, with 6 bases left between them. Germline CDR1 is SGHAT and CDR2 is FQNNGV. Amplification targeted TCR beta CDR3 regions from RNA transcripts. A set of HTBI primers served as the primers for a first-round RT-PCR of the TCR CDR3. TCRdb re-analysed the multiplex PCR reads in MiXCR, keeping a single row per CDR3 protein. The table has 250,000 to 400,000 distinct CDR3 sequences, approximately 14% seen once.

Study outcomes and limitations: Most expanded thyroid clonotypes above 0.001 recurred in blood.

Sequenced material: blood. The sequence was obtained from a middle-aged woman with Graves' ophthalmopathy. The chain uses TRBV11-2 and TRBJ1-3; D is unclear. This CDR3 is CASSLARAGNTIYF. The CDR3 nucleotides are TGTGCCAGCAGCTTAGCCCGGGCTGGAAACACCATATATTTT. Variable domain in full (rest from reference TRBV11-2 and TRBJ1-3): EAGVAQSPRYKIIEKRQSVAFWCNPISGHATLYWYQQILGQGPKLLIQFQNNGVVDDSQLPKDRFSAERLKGVDSTLKIQPAKLEDSAVYLCASSLARAGNTIYFGEGSWLTVV.